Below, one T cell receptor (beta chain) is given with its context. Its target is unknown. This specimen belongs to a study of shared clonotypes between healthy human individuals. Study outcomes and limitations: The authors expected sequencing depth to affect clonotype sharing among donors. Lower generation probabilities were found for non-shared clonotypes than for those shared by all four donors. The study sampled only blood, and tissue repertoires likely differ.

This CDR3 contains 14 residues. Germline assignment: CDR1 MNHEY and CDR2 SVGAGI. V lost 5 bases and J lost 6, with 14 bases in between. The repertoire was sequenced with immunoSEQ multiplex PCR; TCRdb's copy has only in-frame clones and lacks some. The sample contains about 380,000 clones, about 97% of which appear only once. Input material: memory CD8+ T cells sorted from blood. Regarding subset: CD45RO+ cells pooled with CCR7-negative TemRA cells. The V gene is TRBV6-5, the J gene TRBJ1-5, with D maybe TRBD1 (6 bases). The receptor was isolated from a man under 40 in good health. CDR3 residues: CASSPDRIRQPQHF. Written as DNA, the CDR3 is TGTGCCAGCAGTCCGGACAGAATTCGTCAGCCCCAGCATTTT.